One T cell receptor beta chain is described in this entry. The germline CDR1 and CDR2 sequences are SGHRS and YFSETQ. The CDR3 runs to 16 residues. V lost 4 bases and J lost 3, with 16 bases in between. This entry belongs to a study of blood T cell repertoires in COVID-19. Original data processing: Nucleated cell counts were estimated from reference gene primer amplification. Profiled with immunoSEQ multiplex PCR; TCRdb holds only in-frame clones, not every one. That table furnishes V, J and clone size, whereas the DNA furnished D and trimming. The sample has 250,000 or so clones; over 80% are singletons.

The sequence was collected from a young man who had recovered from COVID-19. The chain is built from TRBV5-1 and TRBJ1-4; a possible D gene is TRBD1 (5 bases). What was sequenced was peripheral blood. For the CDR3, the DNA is TGCGCCAGCAGCACCGGGGGATCCGGGGCTAATGAAAAACTGTTTTTT. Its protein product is CASSTGGSGANEKLFF.